Listed below are T cell receptor beta chains from one sample, sequenced in a study of T cells in narcolepsy. Here immunoSEQ multiplex PCR was the method, and the copy in TCRdb shows in-frame clones only, minus some. Here the sample spans tens of thousands of clones, around 90% being singletons. Sample: CD45RA- memory CD4+ T cells from PBMCs. These receptors were taken from a human donor with narcolepsy. Both conserved end residues are part of each CDR3. A D gene is named only where the DNA matches it firmly. Clone sizes are given selectively: once, few, many, or a class where the clone is expanded.

d_gene: .; j_gene: TRBJ1-1; abundance: .; v_gene: TRBV6-6; CDR3nt: TGTGCCAGCAGCCCATCGGCCTATGAAGCTTTCTTT; CDR3aa: CASSPSAYEAFF
d_gene: .; j_gene: TRBJ2-5; abundance: .; v_gene: TRBV7-3; CDR3nt: TGTGCCAGCAGCGTATCAGGGACACCCCAAGAGACCCAGTACTTC; CDR3aa: CASSVSGTPQETQYF
d_gene: .; j_gene: TRBJ1-1; abundance: .; v_gene: TRBV5-5; CDR3nt: TGTGCCAGCAGCTTCCACACTGAAGCTTTCTTT; CDR3aa: CASSFHTEAFF
d_gene: TRBD2; j_gene: TRBJ2-1; abundance: .; v_gene: TRBV28; CDR3nt: TGTGCCAGCAGCCCAACCTGGCGGGGGAGGGGATACAATGAGCAGTTCTTC; CDR3aa: CASSPTWRGRGYNEQFF
d_gene: .; j_gene: TRBJ2-1; abundance: .; v_gene: TRBV4-3; CDR3nt: TGCGCCAGCAGCCAAGAATTGCTATTTAGCTCCTACAATGAGCAGTTCTTC; CDR3aa: CASSQELLFSSYNEQFF
d_gene: TRBD1; j_gene: TRBJ1-2; abundance: .; v_gene: TRBV28; CDR3nt: TGTGCCAGCAGCCCTGCGACAGGGGAGGTTTGGGATGGCTACACCTTC; CDR3aa: CASSPATGEVWDGYTF
d_gene: .; j_gene: TRBJ1-2; abundance: .; v_gene: TRBV6-1; CDR3nt: TGTGCCAGCAGTGAATCGGCCTGGGGCTACACCTTC; CDR3aa: CASSESAWGYTF
d_gene: .; j_gene: TRBJ1-1; abundance: .; v_gene: TRBV4-2; CDR3nt: TGTGCCAGCAGCCAAGGGGAGGGGGGCCACACTGAAGCTTTCTTT; CDR3aa: CASSQGEGGHTEAFF
d_gene: TRBD1; j_gene: TRBJ1-2; abundance: .; v_gene: TRBV6-5; CDR3nt: TGTGCCGTAAGACAGGGAAGCTATGGCTACACCTTC; CDR3aa: CAVRQGSYGYTF
d_gene: TRBD2; j_gene: TRBJ2-7; abundance: .; v_gene: TRBV5-6; CDR3nt: TGTGCCAGCAGCCGGACTAGCGGATCCTACGAGCAGTACTTC; CDR3aa: CASSRTSGSYEQYF
d_gene: .; j_gene: TRBJ1-6; abundance: once; v_gene: TRBV28; CDR3nt: TGTGCCAGCAGATCGGGGACGGGATCAAATTCACCCCTCCACTTT; CDR3aa: CASRSGTGSNSPLHF
d_gene: TRBD2; j_gene: TRBJ2-5; abundance: once; v_gene: TRBV5-1; CDR3nt: TGCGCCAGCGTTAGCGGGAGTATAAGACAAGAGACCCAGTACTTC; CDR3aa: CASVSGSIRQETQYF
d_gene: .; j_gene: TRBJ1-6; abundance: .; v_gene: TRBV18; CDR3nt: TGTGCCAGCTCACCACCCCTTGGGTCACCCCTCCACTTT; CDR3aa: CASSPPLGSPLHF
d_gene: .; j_gene: TRBJ1-2; abundance: .; v_gene: TRBV11-3; CDR3nt: TGTGCCAGCAGCTTAGATCGAAGCCACACCTTC; CDR3aa: CASSLDRSHTF
d_gene: TRBD1; j_gene: TRBJ1-5; abundance: once; v_gene: TRBV28; CDR3nt: TGTGCCAGCAGCCGGGGGGACAGGGAGAATCAGCCCCAGCATTTT; CDR3aa: CASSRGDRENQPQHF
d_gene: TRBD2; j_gene: TRBJ2-1; abundance: .; v_gene: TRBV7-9; CDR3nt: TGTGCCAGCAGCTTAGGAGCGGGGGGCCTCTACAATGAGCAGTTCTTC; CDR3aa: CASSLGAGGLYNEQFF
d_gene: .; j_gene: TRBJ1-5; abundance: .; v_gene: TRBV12-2; CDR3nt: TGTGCAAGTCGCTTAGAGGCGGGACAGTACAATCAGCCCCAGCATTTT; CDR3aa: CASRLEAGQYNQPQHF
d_gene: TRBD2; j_gene: TRBJ2-3; abundance: few; v_gene: TRBV6-1; CDR3nt: TGTGCCAGCAGTGAAGGCGGCGGGGGGGCCACAGATACGCAGTATTTT; CDR3aa: CASSEGGGGATDTQYF
d_gene: .; j_gene: TRBJ1-4; abundance: .; v_gene: TRBV5-6; CDR3nt: TGTGCCAGCAGCTTACAGTCCCCGAATGAAAAACTGTTTTTT; CDR3aa: CASSLQSPNEKLFF
d_gene: TRBD2; j_gene: TRBJ2-1; abundance: .; v_gene: TRBV4-2; CDR3nt: TGTGCCAGCAGCCTTAGACTAGCGGAGAATGAGCAGTTCTTC; CDR3aa: CASSLRLAENEQFF
d_gene: TRBD1; j_gene: TRBJ2-7; abundance: .; v_gene: TRBV23-1; CDR3nt: TGCGCCAGCAGCCCGACAGGGAGAGAGACCTACGAGCAGTACTTC; CDR3aa: CASSPTGRETYEQYF
d_gene: .; j_gene: TRBJ2-4; abundance: .; v_gene: TRBV28; CDR3nt: TGTGCCAGCAGTGGCCCCCAAGGAGGGAAAAACATTCAGTACTTC; CDR3aa: CASSGPQGGKNIQYF
d_gene: TRBD1; j_gene: TRBJ1-5; abundance: .; v_gene: TRBV11-2; CDR3nt: TGTGCCAGCAGCTACGACAGGGGGCAGCCCCAGCATTTT; CDR3aa: CASSYDRGQPQHF
d_gene: TRBD2; j_gene: TRBJ2-3; abundance: .; v_gene: TRBV28; CDR3nt: TGTGCCACCACGGAGCGGGGGGGCACAGATACGCAGTATTTT; CDR3aa: CATTERGGTDTQYF
d_gene: .; j_gene: TRBJ1-2; abundance: .; v_gene: TRBV18; CDR3nt: TGTGCCAGCTCACGCCAACAGGGAGATTATGGCTACACCTTC; CDR3aa: CASSRQQGDYGYTF
d_gene: .; j_gene: TRBJ1-2; abundance: .; v_gene: TRBV5-8; CDR3nt: TGTGCCAGCAGCTTGGCTGGAGGGGGGAGCTATGGCTACACCTTC; CDR3aa: CASSLAGGGSYGYTF
d_gene: TRBD1; j_gene: TRBJ2-1; abundance: .; v_gene: TRBV5-4; CDR3nt: TGTGCCAGCAGCTACCTTCCGGGACAGGGGAAAAATGAGCAGTTCTTC; CDR3aa: CASSYLPGQGKNEQFF
d_gene: .; j_gene: TRBJ1-2; abundance: few; v_gene: TRBV6-6; CDR3nt: TGTGCCAGCAGTTCAGCGAACAACAAAGTTTATGGCTACACCTTC; CDR3aa: CASSSANNKVYGYTF
d_gene: .; j_gene: TRBJ2-1; abundance: .; v_gene: TRBV15; CDR3nt: TGTGCCACCGGGATCTCGTCCGGCTCCTACAATGAGCAGTTCTTC; CDR3aa: CATGISSGSYNEQFF
d_gene: TRBD1; j_gene: TRBJ1-6; abundance: .; v_gene: TRBV14; CDR3nt: TGTGCCAGCAGCCAAACTACAGGGGGCGGTTCACCCCTCCACTTT; CDR3aa: CASSQTTGGGSPLHF
d_gene: TRBD1; j_gene: TRBJ1-2; abundance: .; v_gene: TRBV7-7; CDR3nt: TGTGCTAGCAGCCAACACCGAGACAGGGGTCATGGCTACACCTTC; CDR3aa: CASSQHRDRGHGYTF
d_gene: .; j_gene: TRBJ1-5; abundance: .; v_gene: TRBV6-5; CDR3nt: TGTGCCAGCAGTTTAGGGAATACGAATCAGCCCCAGCATTTT; CDR3aa: CASSLGNTNQPQHF
d_gene: .; j_gene: TRBJ1-5; abundance: .; v_gene: TRBV9; CDR3nt: TGTGCCAGCAGCGTAGATATGGGCAATCAGCCCCAGCATTTT; CDR3aa: CASSVDMGNQPQHF
d_gene: .; j_gene: TRBJ1-1; abundance: .; v_gene: TRBV18; CDR3nt: TGTGCCAGCTCCCCGTTGGGGGCGAACACTGAAGCTTTCTTT; CDR3aa: CASSPLGANTEAFF
d_gene: .; j_gene: TRBJ2-2; abundance: .; v_gene: TRBV29-1; CDR3nt: TGCAGCGTTGAAAAGGGCTCCTTTGGTAGCGGGGAGCTGTTTTTT; CDR3aa: CSVEKGSFGSGELFF
d_gene: TRBD2; j_gene: TRBJ2-1; abundance: .; v_gene: TRBV11-2; CDR3nt: TGTGCCAGCAGCTTAGTGGGGCGGGAGAGTTACAATGAGCAGTTCTTC; CDR3aa: CASSLVGRESYNEQFF
d_gene: .; j_gene: TRBJ2-4; abundance: .; v_gene: TRBV6-6; CDR3nt: TGTGCCAGCAGTTACTCCACAGACTCGAAAAACATTCAGTACTTC; CDR3aa: CASSYSTDSKNIQYF
d_gene: .; j_gene: TRBJ1-5; abundance: .; v_gene: TRBV19; CDR3nt: TGTGCCAGTAGTACCCGGGAAGGACCCCAGCATTTT; CDR3aa: CASSTREGPQHF